A selection of T cell receptor beta chains follows, all from one sample in a study of T cell responses to AZD1222 COVID-19 vaccine. The assay was immunoSEQ multiplex PCR, and TCRdb's table has in-frame clones only and misses some. Here the sample spans 110,000 or so clones, over 75% being singletons. Source: peripheral blood, taken on day 0 of AZD1222 vaccination. The receptors originated from an adult in good health. CDR3s include the opening cysteine and the closing phenylalanine or tryptophan. A D gene is named only where the DNA matches it firmly. Size is stated for part of the rows, as once, few or many counts, or as a class when the clone is expanded.

D gene: -; J gene: TRBJ1-1; V gene: TRBV2; clone size: -; CDR3 DNA: TGTGCCAGCAGTTTTGGGGTGGGTACTGAAGCTTTCTTT; CDR3 protein: CASSFGVGTEAFF
D gene: TRBD2; J gene: TRBJ2-5; V gene: TRBV13; clone size: -; CDR3 DNA: TGTGCCAGCAGCTTACCGGGACTATCGGAGACCCAGTACTTC; CDR3 protein: CASSLPGLSETQYF
D gene: -; J gene: TRBJ1-3; V gene: TRBV30; clone size: -; CDR3 DNA: TGTGCCTGGAGTTTCCCCTTTAGGGAGTCTGGAAACACCATATATTTT; CDR3 protein: CAWSFPFRESGNTIYF
D gene: -; J gene: TRBJ2-3; V gene: TRBV4-2; clone size: -; CDR3 DNA: TGTGCCAGCAGCCAAGACCTTACGAGCAAAGATACGCAGTATTTT; CDR3 protein: CASSQDLTSKDTQYF
D gene: -; J gene: TRBJ1-2; V gene: TRBV19; clone size: once; CDR3 DNA: TGTGCCAGTGGGCCTCAAGGCATTTCGAACTATGGCTACACCTTC; CDR3 protein: CASGPQGISNYGYTF
D gene: -; J gene: TRBJ2-7; V gene: TRBV5-1; clone size: -; CDR3 DNA: TGCGCCAGCAGCTTGGGGAGCAACTACGAGCAGTACTTC; CDR3 protein: CASSLGSNYEQYF
D gene: TRBD1; J gene: TRBJ1-1; V gene: TRBV2; clone size: -; CDR3 DNA: TGTGCCAGCAGCGGACAGGGGGCGTCTTCGGATGAAGCTTTCTTT; CDR3 protein: CASSGQGASSDEAFF
D gene: TRBD1; J gene: TRBJ1-1; V gene: TRBV5-1; clone size: -; CDR3 DNA: TGCGCCAGCAGCTCCCCGGGGAGGGGGCTCATCACTGAAGCTTTCTTT; CDR3 protein: CASSSPGRGLITEAFF
D gene: TRBD1; J gene: TRBJ1-3; V gene: TRBV28; clone size: -; CDR3 DNA: TGTGCCAGCACCCCCCCGACAGGGGGAAACACCATATATTTT; CDR3 protein: CASTPPTGGNTIYF
D gene: TRBD2; J gene: TRBJ2-3; V gene: TRBV11-2; clone size: -; CDR3 DNA: TGTGCCAGCAGCTTTCGACTAGCGGGAGGGTTAGATACGCAGTATTTT; CDR3 protein: CASSFRLAGGLDTQYF
D gene: TRBD1; J gene: TRBJ1-2; V gene: TRBV20-1; clone size: -; CDR3 DNA: TGCAGTGCCGTGAGGACAGGGAATTACACCTTC; CDR3 protein: CSAVRTGNYTF
D gene: TRBD2; J gene: TRBJ2-7; V gene: TRBV11-2; clone size: -; CDR3 DNA: TGTGCCAGCAGCTTAGAGTTGGGGACTATTTCCTTC; CDR3 protein: CASSLELGTISF
D gene: TRBD2; J gene: TRBJ2-5; V gene: TRBV7-6; clone size: -; CDR3 DNA: TGTGCCAGCAGCTTCCAGACTAGCGGGGGAGAGACCCAGTACTTC; CDR3 protein: CASSFQTSGGETQYF
D gene: TRBD1; J gene: TRBJ1-2; V gene: TRBV10-2; clone size: -; CDR3 DNA: TGCGCCAGCAGCACGGGACAGGCTCCGTCTGGGTTTCGCTACACCTTC; CDR3 protein: CASSTGQAPSGFRYTF
D gene: -; J gene: TRBJ1-2; V gene: TRBV3-1/TRBV3-2; clone size: -; CDR3 DNA: TGTGCCAGCAGCCAAGAAGCTCTCCTGGGGGGGTCTAAGGGCTACACCTTC; CDR3 protein: CASSQEALLGGSKGYTF
D gene: -; J gene: TRBJ1-5; V gene: TRBV5-6; clone size: -; CDR3 DNA: TGTGCCAGCAGCTTGGAAGGGACTCAGCCCCAGCATTTT; CDR3 protein: CASSLEGTQPQHF
D gene: -; J gene: TRBJ1-2; V gene: TRBV19; clone size: -; CDR3 DNA: TGTGCCAGTAGTATGGGGGACATGAGGGATGGCTACACCTTC; CDR3 protein: CASSMGDMRDGYTF
D gene: TRBD1; J gene: TRBJ1-2; V gene: TRBV18; clone size: once; CDR3 DNA: TGTGCCAGCTCGGATTTTCTCGGAGAAGGGGGCGGCTACACCTTC; CDR3 protein: CASSDFLGEGGGYTF
D gene: -; J gene: TRBJ2-1; V gene: TRBV6-2/TRBV6-3; clone size: -; CDR3 DNA: TGTGCCAGCAGTTACATATCGAATGAGCAGTTCTTC; CDR3 protein: CASSYISNEQFF
D gene: TRBD2; J gene: TRBJ2-7; V gene: TRBV5-1; clone size: -; CDR3 DNA: TGCGCCAGCAGCTTGGTTCCTAGCGGGGGGGATAGCTCCTACGAGCAGTACTTC; CDR3 protein: CASSLVPSGGDSSYEQYF
D gene: -; J gene: TRBJ2-3; V gene: TRBV4-2; clone size: -; CDR3 DNA: TGTGCCAGCAGCCAAAGTTGGGCGGCCACAGATACGCAGTATTTT; CDR3 protein: CASSQSWAATDTQYF
D gene: -; J gene: TRBJ2-2; V gene: TRBV29-1; clone size: -; CDR3 DNA: TGCAGCGCCAGGAGGGCAGGAGACACCGGGGAGCTGTTTTTT; CDR3 protein: CSARRAGDTGELFF
D gene: -; J gene: TRBJ1-5; V gene: TRBV5-1; clone size: -; CDR3 DNA: TGCGCCAGCAGCTTGGGGGGCCTGCTGGAGCCCCAGCATTTT; CDR3 protein: CASSLGGLLEPQHF
D gene: -; J gene: TRBJ2-2; V gene: TRBV2; clone size: few; CDR3 DNA: TGTGCCAGCCGCTCTACGGGGGAGCTGTTTTTT; CDR3 protein: CASRSTGELFF
D gene: -; J gene: TRBJ1-2; V gene: TRBV3-1/TRBV3-2; clone size: -; CDR3 DNA: TGTGCCAGCAGCCAAGATAGGAGACAGCTCCCGAGAGGCTACACCTTC; CDR3 protein: CASSQDRRQLPRGYTF
D gene: -; J gene: TRBJ2-5; V gene: TRBV29-1; clone size: once; CDR3 DNA: TGCAGCGTTGACGCAGGCCTCCTGGAGACCCAGTACTTC; CDR3 protein: CSVDAGLLETQYF
D gene: -; J gene: TRBJ1-6; V gene: TRBV3-1/TRBV3-2; clone size: -; CDR3 DNA: TGTGCCAGCAGCCAAGAAGCGGGCAGAAGATATAATTCACCCCTCCACTTT; CDR3 protein: CASSQEAGRRYNSPLHF
D gene: -; J gene: TRBJ2-5; V gene: TRBV15; clone size: -; CDR3 DNA: TGTGCCACCAGCAGAGAGGCGGGACGGGGCGAGACCCAGTACTTC; CDR3 protein: CATSREAGRGETQYF
D gene: -; J gene: TRBJ1-5; V gene: TRBV21-1; clone size: -; CDR3 DNA: TGTGCCAGTCAGGGGGCTAGAGATCAGCCCCAGCATTTT; CDR3 protein: CASQGARDQPQHF
D gene: TRBD2; J gene: TRBJ2-1; V gene: TRBV14; clone size: -; CDR3 DNA: TGTGCCAGCAGCTTAACTAGCGGGAGTACCGATGAGCAGTTCTTC; CDR3 protein: CASSLTSGSTDEQFF
D gene: -; J gene: TRBJ1-5; V gene: TRBV10-3; clone size: -; CDR3 DNA: TGTGCCATCAGTCCACCGACGTCGGGTAATCAGCCCCAGCATTTT; CDR3 protein: CAISPPTSGNQPQHF
D gene: -; J gene: TRBJ2-1; V gene: TRBV5-1; clone size: -; CDR3 DNA: TGCGCCAGCAGCTTCCTGGGCATCGGGAGCGTTAATGAGCAGTTCTTC; CDR3 protein: CASSFLGIGSVNEQFF
D gene: -; J gene: TRBJ2-4; V gene: TRBV2; clone size: -; CDR3 DNA: TGTGCCAGCAGTGACGCCCGGTTCAAAAACATTCAGTACTTC; CDR3 protein: CASSDARFKNIQYF
D gene: TRBD1; J gene: TRBJ1-5; V gene: TRBV18; clone size: -; CDR3 DNA: TGTGCCAGCTCCCTTGGACAGGGGGATCAGCCCCAGCATTTT; CDR3 protein: CASSLGQGDQPQHF
D gene: -; J gene: TRBJ1-2; V gene: TRBV28; clone size: -; CDR3 DNA: TGTGCCAGCAGTTTAGCGGCGGCTGTCTATGGCTACACCTTC; CDR3 protein: CASSLAAAVYGYTF
D gene: TRBD2; J gene: TRBJ2-3; V gene: TRBV5-4; clone size: -; CDR3 DNA: TGTGCCAGCAGCTTACTAGCGGGAGGTTGGGGGGACACAGATACGCAGTATTTT; CDR3 protein: CASSLLAGGWGDTDTQYF
D gene: -; J gene: TRBJ2-6; V gene: TRBV4-3; clone size: -; CDR3 DNA: TGCGCCAGCAGCCAAGATGAATCCCACTCTGGGGCCAACGTCCTGACTTTC; CDR3 protein: CASSQDESHSGANVLTF
D gene: -; J gene: TRBJ2-7; V gene: TRBV12-3/TRBV12-4; clone size: -; CDR3 DNA: TGTGCCAGCAGACTACAGGTGAACGAGCAGTACTTC; CDR3 protein: CASRLQVNEQYF
D gene: -; J gene: TRBJ1-1; V gene: TRBV18; clone size: once; CDR3 DNA: TGTGCCACCTTGGGATCTTTAGGGACTGAAGCTTTCTTT; CDR3 protein: CATLGSLGTEAFF
D gene: -; J gene: TRBJ2-7; V gene: TRBV30; clone size: -; CDR3 DNA: TGTGCCTGGAGTATGGGGGGACAGCGCTCCTACGAGCAGTACTTC; CDR3 protein: CAWSMGGQRSYEQYF
D gene: -; J gene: TRBJ2-7; V gene: TRBV30; clone size: -; CDR3 DNA: TGTGCCCTCACAGGGTCCACCTACGAGCAGTACTTC; CDR3 protein: CALTGSTYEQYF
D gene: TRBD2; J gene: TRBJ2-1; V gene: TRBV7-6; clone size: few; CDR3 DNA: TGTGCCAGCAGCGCCAGACTAGCGGGAGTTAGACATGAGCAGTTCTTC; CDR3 protein: CASSARLAGVRHEQFF
D gene: -; J gene: TRBJ1-3; V gene: TRBV25-1; clone size: -; CDR3 DNA: TGTGCCAGCAGTCCGGGAGGAACGCCTGGAAACACCATATATTTT; CDR3 protein: CASSPGGTPGNTIYF
D gene: -; J gene: TRBJ1-4; V gene: TRBV19; clone size: -; CDR3 DNA: TGTGCCAGTGTCAGGGATTCGGATGAAAAACTGTTTTTT; CDR3 protein: CASVRDSDEKLFF
D gene: TRBD2; J gene: TRBJ2-3; V gene: TRBV5-1; clone size: -; CDR3 DNA: TGCGCCAGCAGCTTGGCTGGGACTAGCGGGGGTCTAACCTCCCGTGATACGCAGTATTTT; CDR3 protein: CASSLAGTSGGLTSRDTQYF